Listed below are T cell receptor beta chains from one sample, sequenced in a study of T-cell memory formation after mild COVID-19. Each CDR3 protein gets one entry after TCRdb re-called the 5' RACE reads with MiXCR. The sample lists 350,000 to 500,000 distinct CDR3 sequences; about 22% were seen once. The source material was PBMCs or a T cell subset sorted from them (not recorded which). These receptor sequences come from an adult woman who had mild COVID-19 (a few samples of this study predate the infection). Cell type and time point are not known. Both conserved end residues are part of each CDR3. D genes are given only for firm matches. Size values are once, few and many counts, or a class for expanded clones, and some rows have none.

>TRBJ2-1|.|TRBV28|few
TGTGCCAGCAGTTCCCCAGGGGTTCATGAGCAGTTCTTC
CASSSPGVHEQFF
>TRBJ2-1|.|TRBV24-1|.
TGTGCCACCAGTGATTTGGGACTGGAGGCCAATGAGCAGTTCTTC
CATSDLGLEANEQFF
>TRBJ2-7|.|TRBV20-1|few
TGCAGTGCCCGTGAGTTCCGATTGGACTCCTACGAGCAGTACTTC
CSAREFRLDSYEQYF
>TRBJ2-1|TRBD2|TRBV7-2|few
TGTGCCATCGGGACTAGTAATTCCTACAATGAGCAGTTCTTC
CAIGTSNSYNEQFF
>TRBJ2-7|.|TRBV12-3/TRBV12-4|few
TGTGCCAGCAGCCCTAGTGGACAGTTAACCTACGAGCAGTACTTC
CASSPSGQLTYEQYF
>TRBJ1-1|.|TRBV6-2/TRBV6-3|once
TGTGCCAGCGCTAGGGTGAACACTGAAGCTTTCTTT
CASARVNTEAFF
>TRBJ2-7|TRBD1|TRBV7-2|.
TGTGCCAGCAGCTTAGACTGGGACAGGACGGAGCACTTC
CASSLDWDRTEHF
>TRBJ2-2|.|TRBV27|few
TGTGCCAGCAGTTTTACCGCGGAAGGGGAGCTGTTTTTT
CASSFTAEGELFF
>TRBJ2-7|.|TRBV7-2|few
TGTGCCAGCAGCTTTAGAACCGAGCAGTACTTC
CASSFRTEQYF
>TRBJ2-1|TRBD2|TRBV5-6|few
TGTGCCAGCAGCTACACCCTCGTAGCGGGGAGCTCCTACAATGAGCAGTTCTTC
CASSYTLVAGSSYNEQFF
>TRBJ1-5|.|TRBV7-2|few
TGTGCCAGCAGCTTATTGAGATGGCAGAATCAGCCCCAGCATTTT
CASSLLRWQNQPQHF
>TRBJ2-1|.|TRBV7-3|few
TGTGCCAGCAGCTTAACGCCCAAAAGGTCCTACAATGAGCAGTTCTTC
CASSLTPKRSYNEQFF
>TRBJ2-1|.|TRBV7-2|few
TGTGCCAGCAGCTTAGACCAGTTCTTC
CASSLDQFF
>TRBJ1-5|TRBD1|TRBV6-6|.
TGTGCCAGCAGTGCGAGGACAGGGCCTAATCAGCCCCAGCATTTT
CASSARTGPNQPQHF
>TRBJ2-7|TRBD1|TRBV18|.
TGTGCCAGCTCACCACCGCCCGGGACAGGGTGGTACGAGCAGTACTTC
CASSPPPGTGWYEQYF
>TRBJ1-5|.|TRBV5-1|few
TGCGCCAGCAGCCTAGACGACGGCTACAATCAGCCCCAGCATTTT
CASSLDDGYNQPQHF
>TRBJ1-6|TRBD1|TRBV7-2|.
TGTGCCAGCAGCTCGACAGGGGCCGGACCCCTCCACTTT
CASSSTGAGPLHF
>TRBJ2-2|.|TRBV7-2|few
TGTGCCAGCAGCCCAGCTGACTTCGGGGCCGGGGAGCTGTTTTTT
CASSPADFGAGELFF
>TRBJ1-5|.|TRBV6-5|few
TGTGCCAGCAGTTACCGCCCTAGCAATCAGCCCCAGCATTTT
CASSYRPSNQPQHF
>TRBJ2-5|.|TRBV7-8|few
TGTGCCAGCAGCTTAAACGGACAGTCGGTAGAGACCCAGTACTTC
CASSLNGQSVETQYF
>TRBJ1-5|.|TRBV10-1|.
TGCGCCGCGACGGGAAGCGGGGGGACCGCCACCAATCAGCCCCAGCATTTT
CAATGSGGTATNQPQHF
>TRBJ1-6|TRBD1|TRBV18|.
TGTGCCAGCTCCGGGACAGGGGTGAATAATTCACCCCTCCACTTT
CASSGTGVNNSPLHF
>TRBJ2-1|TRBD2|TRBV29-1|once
TGCAGCGTTGAAAGCGGACTAGGAAACAATGAGCAGTTCTTC
CSVESGLGNNEQFF
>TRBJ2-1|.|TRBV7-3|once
TGTGCCAGCAGCTCTACAGGGACGGATGAGCAGTTCTTC
CASSSTGTDEQFF
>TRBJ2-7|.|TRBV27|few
TGTGCCAGCAGTTTACAGACAGAAAACTACGAGCAGTACTTC
CASSLQTENYEQYF
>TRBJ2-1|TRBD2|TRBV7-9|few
TGTGCCAGCAGCTTCTTTAGCGGGAGCTCCTACAATGAGCAGTTCTTC
CASSFFSGSSYNEQFF
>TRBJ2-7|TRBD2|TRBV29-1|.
TGCAGCGTCGGCCCCCCGGGGGGTCCCTACGAGCAGTACTTC
CSVGPPGGPYEQYF
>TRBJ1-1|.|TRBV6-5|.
TGTGCCAGCAGAGTTACCAGGGACATGGAGGGTTTCTTT
CASRVTRDMEGFF
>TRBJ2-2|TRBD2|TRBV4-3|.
TGCGCCAGCAGCCAAGTGGCGGGAGGGGGCACCGGGGAGCTGTTTTTT
CASSQVAGGGTGELFF
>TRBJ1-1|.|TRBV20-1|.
TGCAGTGCACCCCCGGCAGCGAACACTGAAGCTTTCTTT
CSAPPAANTEAFF
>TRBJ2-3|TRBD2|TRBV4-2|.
TGTGCCAGCAGCCAAGAACGGGCTAGCGGGGGTCACTCCACAGATACGCAGTATTTT
CASSQERASGGHSTDTQYF
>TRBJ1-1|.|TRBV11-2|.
TGTGCCAGCAGCTTTGACCGTGCGAACACTGAAGCTTTCTTT
CASSFDRANTEAFF
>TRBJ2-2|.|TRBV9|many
TGTGCCAGCAGCCCCTTGGACAGGAACACCGGGGAGCTGTTTTTT
CASSPLDRNTGELFF
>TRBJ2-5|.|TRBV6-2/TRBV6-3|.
TGTGCCAGCAGTCTCCCAGGGTCAGAGACCCAGTACTTC
CASSLPGSETQYF
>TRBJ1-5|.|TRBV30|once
TGTGCCTGGGCCCAGGGAAGCAGCCAGCCCCAGCATTTT
CAWAQGSSQPQHF
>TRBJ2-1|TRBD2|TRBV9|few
TGTGCCAGCAGCAAATCGACTAGCGGGGGTATGAGTGAGCAGTTCTTC
CASSKSTSGGMSEQFF
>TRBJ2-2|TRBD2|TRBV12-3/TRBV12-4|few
TGTGCCAGCAGTTCCCTGGAGCGGGAGGGCCGGGGCACCGGGGAGCTGTTTTTT
CASSSLEREGRGTGELFF
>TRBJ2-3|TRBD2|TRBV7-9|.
TGTGCCAGCAGCGACGGACTAGCGGCAGATACGCAGTATTTT
CASSDGLAADTQYF
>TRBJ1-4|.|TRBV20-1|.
TGCAGTGCTGCTTTGGGCTATGAAAAACTGTTTTTT
CSAALGYEKLFF
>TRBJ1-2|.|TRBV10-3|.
TGTGCCATCAGTGAGTCGTCAGACAACTATGGCTACACCTTC
CAISESSDNYGYTF
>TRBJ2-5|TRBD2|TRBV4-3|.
TGCGCCAGCAGCCATGGGCTAGCGGGAGCAGAGACCCAGTACTTC
CASSHGLAGAETQYF
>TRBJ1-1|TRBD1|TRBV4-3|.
TGCGCCAGCAGCCATAAAACAGGGGGAGGCACTGAAGCTTTCTTT
CASSHKTGGGTEAFF
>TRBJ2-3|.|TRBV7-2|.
TGTGCCAGCAGCCTCGGACTACTATCCACTAGCACAGATACGCAGTATTTT
CASSLGLLSTSTDTQYF
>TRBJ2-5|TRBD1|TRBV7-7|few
TGTGCTAGCAGCCGGGACAGGGGAGGGGAGACCCAGTACTTC
CASSRDRGGETQYF
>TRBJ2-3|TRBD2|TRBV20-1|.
TGCAGTGCACCCATCGGGGGGAGCGCGGCTGGTACGCAGTATTTT
CSAPIGGSAAGTQYF
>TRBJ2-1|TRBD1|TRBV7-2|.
TGTGCCAGCAGATATGGTGTACAGGGGGCAAAATCCCCATTAACGAGCCCCCATGAGCAGTTCTTC
CASRYGVQGAKSPLTSPHEQFF
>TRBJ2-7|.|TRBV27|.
TGTGCCAGCTCCCGACGAGGGGCGGGACATAGCTCGGCCGAGCAGTACTTC
CASSRRGAGHSSAEQYF
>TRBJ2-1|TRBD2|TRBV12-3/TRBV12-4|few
TGTGCCAGCAGTTTCCTAGCGGGAGTCAAGAAGCAGTTCTTC
CASSFLAGVKKQFF